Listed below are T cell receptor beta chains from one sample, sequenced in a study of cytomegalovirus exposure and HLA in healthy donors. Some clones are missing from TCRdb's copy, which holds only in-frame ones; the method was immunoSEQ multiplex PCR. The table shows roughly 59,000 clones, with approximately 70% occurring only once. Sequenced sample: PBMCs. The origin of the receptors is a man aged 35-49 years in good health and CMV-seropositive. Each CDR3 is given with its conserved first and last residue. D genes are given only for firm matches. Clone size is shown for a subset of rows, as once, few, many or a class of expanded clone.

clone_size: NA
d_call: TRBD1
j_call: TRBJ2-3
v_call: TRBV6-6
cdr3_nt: TGTGCCAGCCGATCCGACAGGGACGGCGCAGATACGCAGTATTTT
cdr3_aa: CASRSDRDGADTQYF

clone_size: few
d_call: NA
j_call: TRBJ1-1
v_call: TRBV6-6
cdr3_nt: TGTGCCAGCAGTTACTTGAGTACTACTGAAGCTTTCTTT
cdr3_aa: CASSYLSTTEAFF

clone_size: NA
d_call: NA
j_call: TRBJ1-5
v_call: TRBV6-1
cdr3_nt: TGTGCCAGCAGTGACCAGGGGAATCAGCCCCAGCATTTT
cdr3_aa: CASSDQGNQPQHF

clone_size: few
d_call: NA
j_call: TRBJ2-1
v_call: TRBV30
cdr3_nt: TGTGCCTGGAGCCCAATCGGGTTTTCCTACAATGAGCAGTTCTTC
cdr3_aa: CAWSPIGFSYNEQFF

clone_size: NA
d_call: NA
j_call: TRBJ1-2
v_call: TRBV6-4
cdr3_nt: TGTGCCACCAAGACAGCCCTTACTTTCTATGGCTACACCTTC
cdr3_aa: CATKTALTFYGYTF

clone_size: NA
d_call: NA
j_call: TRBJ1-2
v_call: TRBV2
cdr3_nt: TGTGCCAGCACTATAGCGGGGGCGGGTTATGGCTACACCTTC
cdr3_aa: CASTIAGAGYGYTF

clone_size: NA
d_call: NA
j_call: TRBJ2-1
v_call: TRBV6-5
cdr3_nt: TGTGCCAGCAGTGAAGACGGTCCGGGGCAGTTCTTC
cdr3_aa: CASSEDGPGQFF

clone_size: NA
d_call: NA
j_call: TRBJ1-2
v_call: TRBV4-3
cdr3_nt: TGCGCCAGCAGCCAAGATCGACAGATTACCAACTATGGCTACACCTTC
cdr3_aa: CASSQDRQITNYGYTF

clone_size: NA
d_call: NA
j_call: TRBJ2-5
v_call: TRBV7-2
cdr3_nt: TGTGCCAGCAGCCCGGTCGAGACCCAGTACTTC
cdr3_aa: CASSPVETQYF

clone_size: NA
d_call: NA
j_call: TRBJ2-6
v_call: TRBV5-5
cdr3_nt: TGTGCCAGCAGCTTGGCGGCAGGGGTAGCTGGGGCCAACGTCCTGACTTTC
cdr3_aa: CASSLAAGVAGANVLTF

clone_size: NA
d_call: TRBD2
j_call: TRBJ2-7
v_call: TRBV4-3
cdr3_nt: TGCGCCAGCAGCTTGTCAGCCGGGACTAGCGGGAGGGGGTCCTACGAGCAGTACTTC
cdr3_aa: CASSLSAGTSGRGSYEQYF